The 16 T cell receptor beta chains below were found in one sample sequenced in a study of CD8 T cells in ankylosing spondylitis. Study-wide findings and caveats: Seemingly distinctive of ankylosing spondylitis blood was a TCR beta motif formed by eight highly homologous variants.

Antigens of these TCRs are unknown. In TCRdb, the 5' RACE reads were re-called with MiXCR into one record per CDR3 protein. This sample has approximately 400,000 distinct CDR3 sequences, with roughly a quarter found just once. The sample was blood, either unsorted or a sorted T cell fraction (not recorded which). All receptors come from a male donor with ankylosing spondylitis.

The chain recombines TRBV6-6 with TRBJ2-7; D assignment may be TRBD1 or TRBD2 (5 bases each). V dropped 2 bases and J dropped 6 bases, with 8 bases sitting between them. The germline CDR1 and CDR2 sequences are MNHNY and SVGAGI (reference sequence). CDR3 length equals 12 residues. CDR3 DNA sequence: TGTGCCAGCAGTTACCCCGGGACCGAGCAGTACTTC. This encodes CASSYPGTEQYF.

This chain joins TRBV24-1 and TRBJ2-2; D call uncertain. The CDR3 runs to 14 residues. The V and J ends lost 8 bases and 4 bases respectively, with 13 bases between them. Per germline, CDR1 KGHDR and CDR2 SFDVKD. The DNA of the CDR3 is TGTGCCACCAACTGGTCGGGCGGCACCGGGGAGCTGTTTTTT. Its protein is CATNWSGGTGELFF.

This clonotype has more than one count but fewer than ten. J is TRBJ2-5 and V is TRBV5-5; possible D gene TRBD1, 7 bases. This CDR3 comprises 13 residues. V lost 3 bases to trimming and J lost 9 bases, with 15 bases between them. Germline V gene data show CDR1 as SGHKS and CDR2 as YYEKEE (reference sequence). The CDR3: CASSSRDSGPQYF. DNA for the CDR3: TGTGCCAGCAGCTCGCGGGACAGCGGGCCCCAGTACTTC. The whole variable domain, filled in from reference TRBV5-5 and TRBJ2-5, reads DAGVTQSPTHLIKTRGQQVTLRCSPISGHKSVSWYQQVLGQGPQFIFQYYEKEERGRGNFPDRFSARQFPNYSSELNVNALLLGDSALYLCASSSRDSGPQYFGPGTRLLVL.

This clonotype was seen ten or more times. The chain carries TRBV29-1 and TRBJ2-1; the D call may be TRBD1 or TRBD2 (6 bases each). The CDR3 extends over 14 amino acids. Trimming shortened V by 6 bases and J by 7 bases, and 19 bases separated the two germline ends. The germline V gene has CDR1 SQVTM and CDR2 ANQGSEA. In DNA, the CDR3 is TGCAGCGTCGCCCAAGGGGGGAGTCAGAATGAGCAGTTCTTC. Its protein is CSVAQGGSQNEQFF.

The chain combines TRBV3-1 with TRBJ2-7, with unresolved D. Trimming took off 3 bases at V and 1 base at J, with 10 bases between the two ends. This CDR3 region has 14 residues. CDR1 and CDR2 (germline): LGHDT, YNNKEL (reference sequence). CDR3 loop: CASSQVRLSYEQYF. DNA for the CDR3: TGTGCCAGCAGCCAGGTGAGGCTTTCCTACGAGCAGTACTTC.

This clonotype occurred a few times. This chain joins TRBV27 and TRBJ2-2, with 8 bases that match TRBD2. Germline CDR1 reads MNHEY; CDR2 reads SMNVEV (reference sequence). Trimming cost V 6 bases and J 2 bases; bases outside gene matches: 8. The CDR3 has 16 residues. The CDR3 DNA sequence: TGTGCCAGCAGCCGCCCTAGCGGGTATAACACCGGGGAGCTGTTTTTT. Residues: CASSRPSGYNTGELFF.

The V call is TRBV19, the J call TRBJ1-5; TRBD1 matches 7 bases. V dropped 4 bases and J dropped 9; count of bases not matched to a gene: 6. The CDR3 is made up of 13 amino acids. The germline V gene encodes CDR1 LNHDA and CDR2 SQIVND (reference sequence). CDR3 sequence: CASSTSGGRPQHF. The CDR3 coding sequence is TGTGCCAGTAGTACGTCAGGGGGAAGGCCCCAGCATTTT.

The CDR3 DNA reads as TGTGCCACCAGCAGAGAACGGAACTATGGCTACACCTTC. Protein product: CATSRERNYGYTF. This chain connects TRBV15 to TRBJ1-2, with D hard to call. V shed 0 bases and J shed 2 bases, with 4 bases lying between them. Per germline, CDR1 LNHNV and CDR2 YYDKDF (reference sequence). The CDR3 spans 13 residues.

The chain has TRBV24-1 and TRBJ2-3; D is ambiguous. The CDR3 runs 14 residues. V was trimmed by 7 bases and J by 0 bases, leaving 10 bases between them. Germline lookup yields CDR1 KGHDR and CDR2 SFDVKD. This chain's CDR3 is CATRGRVSTDTQYF. For the CDR3, the DNA is TGTGCCACCAGAGGACGGGTCAGCACAGATACGCAGTATTTT.

The chain links TRBV7-2 to TRBJ2-7; D remains unclear. Trimming took off 5 bases at V and 3 bases at J, with 11 bases between the two ends. Germline CDR1 SGHTA, CDR2 FQGNSA. This CDR3 has 13 amino acids. The CDR3 loop is CASSPRLGYEQYV. CDR3 nucleotide sequence: TGTGCCAGCAGCCCTAGACTGGGCTACGAGCAGTACGTC.

The rearrangement joins TRBV29-1 to TRBJ2-7; 7 bases are shared with TRBD2. Germline V gene data show CDR1 as SQVTM and CDR2 as ANQGSEA. The CDR3 has 10 amino acids. V gave up 8 bases and J gave up 9 bases; unmatched junction bases: 7. CDR3: CSTWEGGQYF. The CDR3 nucleotides read TGCAGCACCTGGGAGGGAGGGCAGTACTTC.

This chain joins TRBV7-2 and TRBJ2-7; 7 bases are a match to TRBD2. CDR1 is SGHTA and CDR2 is FQGNSA in the germline V gene. This CDR3 contains 15 residues. After removal of 1 base from V and 4 bases from J, the junction contained 7 bases not matched to a gene. CDR3 DNA: TGTGCCAGCAGCTTAGGTGCGGGAGAGGGGTACGAGCAGTACTTC. The encoded protein is CASSLGAGEGYEQYF.

V and J are TRBV12-3 or TRBV12-4 and TRBJ2-1; 11 nucleotides match TRBD2. The CDR3 is 16 amino acids. V trimming: 6 bases; J trimming: 5 bases; junction bases outside the gene matches: 9. CDR3 coding DNA: TGTGCCAGCAGCCGTCCCGGGACTAGCGGAAACAATGAGCAGTTCTTC. Residues: CASSRPGTSGNNEQFF.

This clonotype appeared a few times. The CDR3 sequence is CASSWGGGASYNEQFF. The CDR3, as DNA: TGTGCCAGCAGCTGGGGGGGTGGCGCATCCTACAATGAGCAGTTCTTC. The J gene is TRBJ2-1, the V gene TRBV7-2, with 7 bases aligning to TRBD2. With V trimmed by 4 bases and J by 1 base, 7 bases remained unmatched. The CDR3 has 16 residues. From germline, CDR1 is SGHTA and CDR2 FQGNSA.

The gene calls are TRBV12-3 or TRBV12-4 and TRBJ1-1, with D possibly matching TRBD1 (5 bases). V lost 5 bases and J lost 1, with 8 bases in between. There are 13 residues in the CDR3. The CDR3 reads CASSRTQNTEAFF. CDR3 DNA: TGTGCCAGCAGTCGGACACAGAACACTGAAGCTTTCTTT.

This clonotype appeared a few times. The chain has TRBV10-3 and TRBJ1-4; no clear D gene. The V end lost 0 bases, the J end lost 4 bases, and 9 bases lay between the germline ends. The germline V gene has CDR1 ENHRY and CDR2 SYGVKD. CDR3 length: 15 residues. CDR3 region: CAISESRTDNEKLFF. CDR3 in DNA: TGTGCCATCAGTGAGTCGAGAACGGATAATGAAAAACTGTTTTTT.